Sequencing of this T cell receptor (beta chain) was carried out in a study of CD8+ T cells in alopecia areata. Background on the study: The graft donors were approximately 6-13-month-old C3H/HeJ mice with spontaneous alopecia, and their skin went to approximately 7-11-week-old female C3H/HeJ mice. Study findings and constraints: Relative to mice, TCR sharing across patients was less clear, a difference possibly HLA-related.

Sequencing used cDNA as its template, made by extracting RNA and reverse transcribing it. Produced via immunoSEQ multiplex PCR; TCRdb's table is partial and in-frame only. The sample has about 270,000 clones, none seen only once. The CDR3 covers 14 residues. In germline, CDR1 is NNHNN, CDR2 SYGAGS (reference sequence). Trimming stripped 0 bases from V and 4 bases from J, with 10 bases between. In the case of this clone: The antigen remains unidentified. Genes and germline come from the mouse. The CDR3 goes on 4 residues after the read ends, and that part is filled in from the germline J gene.

CD4, CD8alpha, NKG2D, NKG2ACE and other markers guided sorting of pooled cutaneous lymph node cells. The V gene is TRBV13-2, the J gene TRBJ1-1; possibly TRBD1 for D (5 bases). The receptor comes from a C3H/HeJ mouse with alopecia areata. The strain is characterized by the MHC haplotype H2-k. Sequenced material: CD4+ T cells sorted from a lymph node. CDR3 bases read: TGTGCCAGCGGTGATGTCAGGGTGGGCACA. This gives the protein CASGDVRVGT. The full CDR3 protein reads CASGDVRVGTEVFF.